Following are 15 T cell receptor beta chains from one sample sequenced in a study of read filtering for tumor transcriptome and immune sequencing. Molecular barcoded adaptors covering alpha/delta and beta/gamma chains were used on roughly 370 ng RNA. TCRdb re-called the reads with MiXCR, one entry per CDR3 protein. The sample has about 57,000 distinct CDR3 sequences, 20% to 25% seen once. The sequencing input was a population of CD138-negative cells sorted from bone marrow. These receptors originate from a donor at least 40 years old with multiple myeloma.

The chain is built from TRBV11-2 and TRBJ2-1; D not certain. This CDR3 is 12 amino acids long. CDR1 SGHAT and CDR2 FQNNGV come from the germline V gene. Trimming took 5 bases from V and 9 from J, leaving 11 bases between them. The CDR3 DNA follows: TGTGCCAGCAGCCCCGCCAGCAGTGAGCAGTTCTTC. Translation gives CASSPASSEQFF.

On this clonotype: This likely reflects a read error, since a far larger clone is one base away. V usage is TRBV12-3 or TRBV12-4 and J usage is TRBJ2-7; D remains ambiguous. Trimming cost V 6 bases and J 3 bases, with 18 bases left between them. The CDR3 contains 15 residues. Here the CDR3 reads CASSNRGIEGYEQYF. The DNA of the CDR3 is TGTGCCAGCAGCAACCGAGGTATTGAAGGCTACGAGCAGTACTTC.

A remark on this clonotype: One end of the junction varies from germline; a read error may be responsible. The V call is TRBV20-1, the J call TRBJ1-1, with D tentatively TRBD1 (5 bases). CDR3 length: 15 residues. In germline, CDR1 is DFQATT, CDR2 SNEGSKA (reference sequence). CDR3 nucleotide sequence: TGCGGTGCTAGAGACTGGAACAGGATGAACACTGAAGCTTTCTTT. Encoded protein: CGARDWNRMNTEAFF.

The table lists this clonotype with many counts. The genes are TRBV9 and TRBJ2-2, with 7 bases aligning to TRBD2. The CDR3 loop spans 16 amino acids. Per the germline V gene, CDR1 is SGDLS and CDR2 is YYNGEE. J gave up 0 bases and V 3 bases, and 5 bases lay outside the gene matches. The CDR3 region is CASSGDGRSNTGELFF. The CDR3 region has the DNA TGTGCCAGCAGCGGGGACGGGAGGTCGAACACCGGGGAGCTGTTTTTT.

This clonotype showed up just a few times. A much bigger clone sits one base away, suggesting this may be a read error. The chain uses TRBV28 and TRBJ2-1, with no clear D. Germline loops: CDR1 MDHEN, CDR2 SYDVKM. The CDR3 has 11 amino acids. The CDR3 here is CANSYYNEQFF. Written as DNA, the CDR3 is TGTGCCAACAGTTACTACAATGAGCAGTTCTTC.

This clonotype was observed many times. V usage is TRBV12-3 or TRBV12-4 and J usage is TRBJ2-1; D not certain. The CDR3 sequence is 12 residues long. V was trimmed by 0 bases and J by 7 bases, leaving 4 bases between them. The DNA for the CDR3 is TGTGCCAGCAGTTTAGCGCCAAATGAGCAGTTCTTC. It codes for CASSLAPNEQFF.

The V and J genes are TRBV5-4 and TRBJ1-1; 11 bases map to TRBD1. The junction had 10 bases not matched to a gene; V was cut back by 2 bases and J by 4 bases. The CDR3 totals 17 residues. The germline CDR1 and CDR2 sequences are SGHNT and YYREEE (reference sequence). The CDR3 loop is CASSFPLGQGVVTEAFF. The CDR3 DNA sequence: TGTGCCAGCAGCTTCCCCCTGGGACAGGGGGTGGTCACTGAAGCTTTCTTT.

The chain links TRBV12-3 or TRBV12-4 to TRBJ1-5; 7 bases are shared with TRBD1. The junction had 5 bases not matched to a gene; V was cut back by 6 bases and J by 6 bases. The CDR3 is made up of 13 amino acids. CDR3 sequence (DNA): TGTGCCAGCAGCCAGGGGGAGGGTCAGCCCCAGCATTTT. Amino acid sequence: CASSQGEGQPQHF.

This clonotype was counted between two and nine times. The V and J genes are TRBV29-1 and TRBJ1-1; D is uncertain. Germline-derived CDR1 and CDR2 are SQVTM and ANQGSEA. The V end lost 4 bases, the J end lost 1 base, and 13 bases lay between the germline ends. This CDR3 comprises 14 residues. This CDR3 reads CSVGNVIRNTEAFF. CDR3 in DNA: TGCAGCGTTGGTAACGTGATTCGGAACACTGAAGCTTTCTTT.

V usage is TRBV12-3 or TRBV12-4 and J usage is TRBJ2-7; tentative D call: TRBD2 (5 bases). With 6 bases removed from V and 7 bases from J, the gap between germline ends came to 22 bases. There are 15 residues in the CDR3. The CDR3 region has the DNA TGTGCCAGCAGCTTAAGAGGGTCGGGCCAGAAAGAGCAGTACTTC. This encodes CASSLRGSGQKEQYF.

This clonotype was observed at least ten times. The rearrangement joins TRBV11-2 to TRBJ2-5; 7 bases agree with TRBD2. Germline values: CDR1 SGHAT, CDR2 FQNNGV. V lost 4 bases and J lost 2; bases outside the gene matches: 4. The CDR3 loop spans 14 amino acids. CDR3 protein: CASSSTGGQETQYF. CDR3 DNA: TGTGCCAGCAGCTCCACGGGGGGACAAGAGACCCAGTACTTC.

V gene TRBV11-2 combines with J gene TRBJ1-2, with D maybe TRBD1 (6 bases). The germline V and J ends were trimmed by 4 bases and 0 bases, with 9 bases remaining between them. The CDR3 runs to 14 residues. Germline loops: CDR1 SGHAT, CDR2 FQNNGV. CDR3 coding DNA: TGTGCCAGCAGCTGTACAGGGTCTAACTATGGCTACACCTTC. Translating gives CASSCTGSNYGYTF.

The chain uses TRBV5-4 and TRBJ2-2, with TRBD2 matching over 7 bases. The J segment lost 2 bases and the V segment lost 0 bases, leaving 1 base of the junction unmatched. The germline V gene has CDR1 SGHNT and CDR2 YYREEE (reference sequence). The CDR3 length is 15 residues. In DNA form, the CDR3 reads TGTGCCAGCAGCTTGGCTAGCGGTAACACCGGGGAGCTGTTTTTT. Protein: CASSLASGNTGELFF. Combining the CDR3 with reference TRBV5-4 and TRBJ2-2 gives the whole variable domain ETGVTQSPTHLIKTRGQQVTLRCSSQSGHNTVSWYQQALGQGPQFIFQYYREEENGRGNFPPRFSGLQFPNYSSELNVNALELDDSALYLCASSLASGNTGELFFGEGSRLTVL.

This clonotype was detected many times. Here the CDR3 reads CASSRSEGPYNEQFF. The CDR3 bases are TGCGCCAGCAGCCGGTCGGAGGGTCCTTACAATGAGCAGTTCTTC. This chain connects TRBV4-1 to TRBJ2-1; D may be TRBD2 (6 bases). V was clipped by 4 bases and J by 4 bases, with 14 bases between them. CDR3 length: 15 amino acids. CDR1 MGHRA and CDR2 YSYEKL come from the germline V gene.

This clonotype has a count of ten or more. V gene TRBV3-1 combines with J gene TRBJ1-1; D perhaps matches TRBD1 (5 bases). This CDR3 is 16 amino acids long. Deletions cut 3 bases from V and 3 bases from J, with 17 bases between. Germline CDR1 and CDR2: LGHDT and YNNKEL (reference sequence). CDR3 protein: CASSQGRGGVDTEAFF. As DNA, the CDR3 is TGTGCCAGCAGCCAGGGCCGAGGAGGGGTGGACACTGAAGCTTTCTTT.